Described below is a single T cell receptor beta chain sequence and its context. Its target is unknown. Looked up from germline, CDR1 is WSHSY and CDR2 is SAAADI. This CDR3 region has 16 residues. V shed 7 bases and J shed 3 bases, with 21 bases lying between them. Via MiXCR, TCRdb re-called the 5' RACE reads, giving one row per CDR3 protein. The sample records approximately 540,000 distinct CDR3 sequences, about 13% being singletons. The sample belongs to a study of CD8 T cells in ankylosing spondylitis. Points from the study as a whole: A TCR beta motif of under 10 highly homologous variants appeared characteristic of ankylosing spondylitis blood.

The chain combines TRBV10-2 with TRBJ1-1, with unresolved D. The sequenced material came from blood, either unsorted or a sorted T cell fraction (not recorded which). The clonotype was recovered from a male donor with ankylosing spondylitis. CDR3 sequence (DNA): TGCGCCAGCACGAGGTCCCACTCGTCTGAGGACACTGAAGCTTTCTTT. Its translation: CASTRSHSSEDTEAFF.